These T cell receptor beta chains were read from a single sample in a study of blood T cell repertoires in COVID-19. Measured with immunoSEQ multiplex PCR; TCRdb has only the in-frame clones, and not every one. The sample includes under 350,000 clones, 75% to 90% seen only once; the top ten take around 4.5%. The sequenced sample consisted of peripheral blood. The receptors were gathered from a man aged 55 to 70 who had recovered from COVID-19. Both conserved end residues are part of each CDR3. D genes are given only for firm matches. A row's size may be missing; if present it is once, few, many or a size class.

clone_size | d_call | j_call | v_call | cdr3_aa | cdr3_nt
. | TRBD1 | TRBJ2-7 | TRBV9 | CASSATGGNYEQYF | TGTGCCAGCAGCGCGACAGGGGGCAATTACGAGCAGTACTTC
few | TRBD1 | TRBJ1-2 | TRBV19 | CASTGLAPLDRVVYGYTF | TGTGCCAGTACGGGGTTGGCCCCCCTCGACAGGGTAGTCTATGGCTACACCTTC
. | . | TRBJ2-1 | TRBV7-2 | CASSSTSYNEQFF | TGTGCCAGCAGCTCCACTAGCTACAATGAGCAGTTCTTC
. | . | TRBJ2-7 | TRBV3-1/TRBV3-2 | CASSQDFRGSYEQYF | TGTGCCAGCAGCCAAGATTTCAGGGGCTCCTACGAGCAGTACTTC
. | . | TRBJ2-2 | TRBV6-6 | CASSYRDTGELFF | TGTGCCAGCAGTTATCGGGACACCGGGGAGCTGTTTTTT
. | TRBD2 | TRBJ2-1 | TRBV3-1/TRBV3-2 | CASRHTSGSYNEQFF | TGTGCCAGCAGGCACACTAGCGGGTCCTACAATGAGCAGTTCTTC
. | TRBD2 | TRBJ2-3 | TRBV3-1/TRBV3-2 | CASSLIAGANTDTQYF | TGTGCCAGCAGCCTTATAGCGGGGGCTAACACAGATACGCAGTATTTT
. | TRBD1 | TRBJ1-6 | TRBV28 | CASSLAAGGRSSYNSPLHF | TGTGCCAGCAGTCTTGCGGCAGGGGGCCGAAGCTCCTATAATTCACCCCTCCACTTT
. | . | TRBJ1-2 | TRBV5-1 | CASSQQGDYGYTF | TGCGCCAGCAGCCAACAAGGGGACTATGGCTACACCTTC
. | TRBD1 | TRBJ2-7 | TRBV6-6 | CASSYSNRGGYEQYF | TGTGCCAGCAGTTACTCGAACAGGGGTGGGTACGAGCAGTACTTC
. | TRBD2 | TRBJ2-7 | TRBV5-4 | CASSLGGRAYEQYF | TGTGCCAGCAGCTTGGGCGGGAGGGCTTACGAGCAGTACTTC
. | . | TRBJ2-4 | TRBV2 | CASSEGQGSAKNIQYF | TGTGCCAGCAGTGAAGGGCAGGGGAGTGCCAAAAACATTCAGTACTTC
. | . | TRBJ2-7 | TRBV7-9 | CASSFEEPGYEQYF | TGTGCCAGCAGCTTTGAGGAGCCGGGGTACGAGCAGTACTTC
. | . | TRBJ2-7 | TRBV28 | CASSSPGAGTYEQYF | TGTGCCAGCAGTTCCCCCGGCGCAGGGACCTACGAGCAGTACTTC
. | TRBD1 | TRBJ2-4 | TRBV11-2 | CASSLTGSERNIQYF | TGTGCCAGCAGCTTGACAGGGAGTGAGAGAAACATTCAGTACTTC
. | . | TRBJ2-3 | TRBV7-8 | CASSYLGEALSADTQYF | TGTGCCAGCAGCTATTTGGGAGAAGCGTTATCGGCAGATACGCAGTATTTT
. | TRBD1 | TRBJ1-2 | TRBV7-8 | CASSPQGRYGYTF | TGTGCCAGCAGCCCACAGGGGCGCTATGGCTACACCTTC
once | TRBD2 | TRBJ2-3 | TRBV29-1 | CSVVGGSKITDTQYF | TGCAGCGTTGTCGGCGGGAGCAAAATTACAGATACGCAGTATTTT
. | . | TRBJ2-1 | TRBV7-2 | CASSRTLRGEQFF | TGTGCCAGCAGCCGCACCCTTCGAGGTGAGCAGTTCTTC
. | TRBD1 | TRBJ2-5 | TRBV18 | CASSPVQGRETQYF | TGTGCCAGCTCACCGGTACAGGGGCGGGAGACCCAGTACTTC
. | TRBD1 | TRBJ2-2 | TRBV9 | CASSVVTGAGELFF | TGTGCCAGCAGCGTAGTCACAGGGGCCGGGGAGCTGTTTTTT
. | . | TRBJ2-2 | TRBV7-9 | CASSLGLANTGELFF | TGTGCCAGCAGCTTAGGTCTAGCGAACACCGGGGAGCTGTTTTTT
. | TRBD2 | TRBJ2-1 | TRBV29-1 | CSVDRGLAVTANEQFF | TGCAGCGTTGATCGCGGACTAGCGGTGACTGCCAATGAGCAGTTCTTC
. | . | TRBJ2-7 | TRBV3-1/TRBV3-2 | CASGSREGWREQYF | TGTGCCAGCGGGAGCCGTGAGGGTTGGCGCGAGCAGTACTTC
. | TRBD1 | TRBJ2-3 | TRBV14 | CASSQLRTGTGGVHTQYF | TGTGCCAGCAGCCAACTGAGAACCGGGACAGGGGGCGTGCATACGCAGTATTTT
few | TRBD1 | TRBJ1-2 | TRBV27 | CASNTGQGAGGYTF | TGTGCCAGCAACACGGGACAGGGGGCGGGTGGCTACACCTTC
. | TRBD1 | TRBJ1-4 | TRBV18 | CASSQQGITATNEKLFF | TGTGCCAGCTCACAACAGGGGATCACGGCAACTAATGAAAAACTGTTTTTT
. | . | TRBJ2-3 | TRBV5-6 | CASRYDTVSGPDTQYF | TGTGCCAGCAGGTACGACACCGTGAGTGGCCCAGATACGCAGTATTTT
. | TRBD2 | TRBJ2-1 | TRBV2 | CASVLAGVMREQFF | TGTGCCAGCGTCTTAGCGGGAGTCATGCGGGAGCAGTTCTTC
. | . | TRBJ2-5 | TRBV19 | CASRSSLAGVKETQYF | TGTGCCAGTAGGAGCTCTCTTGCAGGGGTTAAAGAGACCCAGTACTTC
. | TRBD1 | TRBJ2-7 | TRBV5-6 | CASSFRGLLSYEQYF | TGTGCCAGCAGCTTCAGGGGGCTCCTCTCCTACGAGCAGTACTTC
. | TRBD1 | TRBJ1-2 | TRBV19 | CASSWDSDFAGYTF | TGTGCCAGTAGCTGGGACAGCGACTTCGCGGGCTACACCTTC
. | . | TRBJ1-1 | TRBV29-1 | CSVRRVNTEAFF | TGCAGCGTTCGACGGGTAAACACTGAAGCTTTCTTT
once | . | TRBJ2-2 | TRBV29-1 | CSVRGGTTGELFF | TGCAGCGTTCGGGGCGGGACGACCGGGGAGCTGTTTTTT
. | TRBD2 | TRBJ2-5 | TRBV28 | CASSRVAGNQETQYF | TGTGCCAGCAGCAGAGTAGCGGGGAACCAAGAGACCCAGTACTTC
many | TRBD2 | TRBJ2-1 | TRBV19 | CARGLAGVSYNEQFF | TGTGCCAGGGGACTAGCGGGAGTCTCCTACAATGAGCAGTTCTTC
. | . | TRBJ2-2 | TRBV4-1 | CASSSMTGNTGELFF | TGCGCCAGCAGCTCGATGACAGGGAACACCGGGGAGCTGTTTTTT
many | TRBD2 | TRBJ2-1 | TRBV28 | CASGGLLAGYNEQFF | TGTGCCAGCGGGGGGCTACTAGCGGGGTACAATGAGCAGTTCTTC
. | . | TRBJ2-2 | TRBV12-5 | CASGWTTRATGELFF | TGTGCTAGTGGTTGGACAACCAGGGCCACCGGGGAGCTGTTTTTT
. | TRBD2 | TRBJ2-3 | TRBV27 | CASSLTSTSGRADTQYF | TGTGCCAGCAGTCTAACCTCGACTAGCGGGAGGGCAGATACGCAGTATTTT
. | . | TRBJ2-7 | TRBV30 | CAWSVGVGGEQYF | TGTGCCTGGAGTGTCGGGGTAGGAGGAGAGCAGTACTTC
few | TRBD1 | TRBJ2-7 | TRBV6-5 | CATKRGQGIYEQYF | TGTGCCACCAAACGAGGACAGGGAATTTACGAGCAGTACTTC
. | . | TRBJ2-5 | TRBV19 | CASSIVSTGRETQYF | TGTGCCAGTAGTATAGTCTCAACAGGAAGGGAGACCCAGTACTTC
. | TRBD2 | TRBJ2-5 | TRBV9 | CASSVGTSGVETQYF | TGTGCCAGCAGCGTAGGAACTAGCGGGGTGGAGACCCAGTACTTC
once | . | TRBJ2-1 | TRBV6-5 | CASGSKGSYNEQFF | TGTGCCAGCGGGTCAAAGGGGTCCTACAATGAGCAGTTCTTC
. | TRBD2 | TRBJ2-3 | TRBV5-1 | CASRLAGGKADTQYF | TGCGCCAGCAGACTAGCGGGAGGGAAAGCAGATACGCAGTATTTT
once | . | TRBJ1-5 | TRBV7-8 | CASSLGGEASNQPQHF | TGTGCCAGCAGCTTAGGGGGGGAGGCTAGCAATCAGCCCCAGCATTTT
few | TRBD1 | TRBJ1-5 | TRBV2 | CASSVGQGGQPQHF | TGTGCCAGCAGTGTGGGACAGGGCGGTCAGCCCCAGCATTTT
. | . | TRBJ1-4 | TRBV7-6 | CASSLIWGGNEKLFF | TGTGCCAGCAGCTTAATCTGGGGGGGCAATGAAAAACTGTTTTTT
. | TRBD1 | TRBJ2-7 | TRBV9 | CASSVTGTGSEQYF | TGTGCCAGCAGCGTAACAGGGACAGGGTCCGAGCAGTACTTC
. | . | TRBJ2-7 | TRBV19 | CASGVGAYEQYF | TGTGCCAGTGGAGTCGGAGCCTACGAGCAGTACTTC